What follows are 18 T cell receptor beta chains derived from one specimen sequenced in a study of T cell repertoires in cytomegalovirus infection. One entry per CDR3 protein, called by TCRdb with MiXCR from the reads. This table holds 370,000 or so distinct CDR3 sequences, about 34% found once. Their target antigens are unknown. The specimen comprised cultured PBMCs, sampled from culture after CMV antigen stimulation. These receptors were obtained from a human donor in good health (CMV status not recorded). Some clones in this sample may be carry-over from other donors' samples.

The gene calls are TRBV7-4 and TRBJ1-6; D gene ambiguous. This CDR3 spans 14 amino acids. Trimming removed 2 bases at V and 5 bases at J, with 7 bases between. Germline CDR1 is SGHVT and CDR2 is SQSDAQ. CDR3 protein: CASSLQSDNSPLHF. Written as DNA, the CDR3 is TGTGCCAGCAGCTTACAGTCCGATAATTCACCCCTCCACTTT.

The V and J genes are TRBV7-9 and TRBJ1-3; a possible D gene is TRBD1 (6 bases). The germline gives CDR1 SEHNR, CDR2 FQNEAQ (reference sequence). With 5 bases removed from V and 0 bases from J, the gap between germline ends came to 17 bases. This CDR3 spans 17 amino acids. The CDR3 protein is CASSHIQGPRSGNTIYF. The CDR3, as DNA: TGTGCCAGCAGCCATATCCAGGGGCCTCGCTCTGGAAACACCATATATTTT.

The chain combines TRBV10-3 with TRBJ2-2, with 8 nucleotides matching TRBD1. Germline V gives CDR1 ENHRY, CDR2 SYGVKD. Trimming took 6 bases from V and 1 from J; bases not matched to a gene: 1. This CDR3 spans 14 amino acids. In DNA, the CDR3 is TGTGCCATCAGCGGACAGGGGAACACCGGGGAGCTGTTTTTT. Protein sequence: CAISGQGNTGELFF.

CDR3 loop: CASSSSKDSPLHF. The CDR3 coding sequence is TGTGCCAGCAGTTCCTCGAAGGACTCACCCCTCCACTTT. The gene calls are TRBV27 and TRBJ1-6; D is unresolved. V was trimmed by 4 bases and J by 10 bases, leaving 11 bases between them. This CDR3 spans 13 amino acids. From germline, CDR1 is MNHEY and CDR2 SMNVEV (reference sequence).

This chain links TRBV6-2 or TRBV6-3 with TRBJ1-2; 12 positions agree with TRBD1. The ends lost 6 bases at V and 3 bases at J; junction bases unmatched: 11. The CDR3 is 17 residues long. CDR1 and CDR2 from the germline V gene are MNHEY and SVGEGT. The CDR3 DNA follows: TGTGCCAGCAGCCACCTTCCCGGGACAGGGGGCGACTATGGCTACACCTTC. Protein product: CASSHLPGTGGDYGYTF.

DNA for the CDR3: TGTGCCAGCAGTGAGACCGGGACAGGGCTCAACACCGGGGAGCTGTTTTTT. Translated: CASSETGTGLNTGELFF. This rearrangement joins TRBV6-2 or TRBV6-3 to TRBJ2-2; 9 nucleotides align to TRBD1. CDR3 length equals 17 residues. The J segment lost 2 bases and the V segment lost 5 bases, leaving 9 bases of the junction unmatched. CDR1 and CDR2 (germline): MNHEY, SVGEGT.

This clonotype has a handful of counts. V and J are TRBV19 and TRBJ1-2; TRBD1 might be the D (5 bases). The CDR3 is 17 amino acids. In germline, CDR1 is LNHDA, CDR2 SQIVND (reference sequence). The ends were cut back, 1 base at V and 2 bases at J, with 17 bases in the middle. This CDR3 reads CASSIAARGRTNYGYTF. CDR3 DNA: TGTGCCAGTAGTATAGCGGCAAGGGGACGGACGAACTATGGCTACACCTTC. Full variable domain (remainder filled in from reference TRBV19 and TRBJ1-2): DGGITQSPKYLFRKEGQNVTLSCEQNLNHDAMYWYRQDPGQGLRLIYYSQIVNDFQKGDIAEGYSVSREKKESFPLTVTSAQKNPTAFYLCASSIAARGRTNYGYTFGSGTRLTVV.

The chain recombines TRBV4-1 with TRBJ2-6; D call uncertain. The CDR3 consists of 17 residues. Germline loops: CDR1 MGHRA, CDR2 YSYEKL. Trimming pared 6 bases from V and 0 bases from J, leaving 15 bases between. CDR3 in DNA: TGCGCCAGCAGGTTTGTGGCGGCTAACTCTGGGGCCAACGTCCTGACTTTC. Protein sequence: CASRFVAANSGANVLTF.

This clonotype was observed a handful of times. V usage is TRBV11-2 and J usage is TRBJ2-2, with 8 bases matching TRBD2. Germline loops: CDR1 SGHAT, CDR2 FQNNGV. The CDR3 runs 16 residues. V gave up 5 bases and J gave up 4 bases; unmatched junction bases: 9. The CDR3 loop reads CASSHGTSGGTGELFF. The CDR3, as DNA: TGTGCCAGCAGCCACGGGACTAGTGGAGGCACCGGGGAGCTGTTTTTT.

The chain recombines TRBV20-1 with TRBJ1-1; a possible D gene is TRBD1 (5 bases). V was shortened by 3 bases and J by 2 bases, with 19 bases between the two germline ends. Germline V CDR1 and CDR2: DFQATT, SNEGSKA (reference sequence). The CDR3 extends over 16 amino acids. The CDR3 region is CSASPTELRPNTEAFF. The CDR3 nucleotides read TGCAGTGCTAGCCCGACAGAACTCAGACCAAACACTGAAGCTTTCTTT.

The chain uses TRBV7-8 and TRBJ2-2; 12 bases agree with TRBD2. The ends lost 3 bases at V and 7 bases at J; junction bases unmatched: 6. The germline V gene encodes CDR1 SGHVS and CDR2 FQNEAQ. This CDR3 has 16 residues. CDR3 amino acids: CASSLRLAGENGELFF. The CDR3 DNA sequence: TGTGCCAGCAGCTTGAGACTAGCGGGAGAAAACGGGGAGCTGTTTTTT.

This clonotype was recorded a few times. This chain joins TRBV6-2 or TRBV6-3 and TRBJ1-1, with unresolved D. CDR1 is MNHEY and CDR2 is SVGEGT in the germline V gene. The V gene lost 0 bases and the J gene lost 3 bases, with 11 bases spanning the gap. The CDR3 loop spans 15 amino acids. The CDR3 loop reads CASSYSVWSHTEAFF. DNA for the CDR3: TGTGCCAGCAGTTACTCGGTATGGAGTCACACTGAAGCTTTCTTT.

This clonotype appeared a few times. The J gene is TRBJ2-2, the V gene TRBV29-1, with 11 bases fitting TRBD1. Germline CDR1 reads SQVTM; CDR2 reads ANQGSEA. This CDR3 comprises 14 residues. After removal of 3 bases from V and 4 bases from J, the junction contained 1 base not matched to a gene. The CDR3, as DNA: TGCAGCGTTGATGGGACAGGGGGCACCGGGGAGCTGTTTTTT. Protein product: CSVDGTGGTGELFF.

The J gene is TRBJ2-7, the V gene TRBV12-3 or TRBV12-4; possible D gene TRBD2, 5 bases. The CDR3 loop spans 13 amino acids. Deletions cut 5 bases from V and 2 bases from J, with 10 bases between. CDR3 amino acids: CASSPEGAYEQYF. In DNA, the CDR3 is TGTGCCAGCAGTCCTGAGGGTGCCTACGAGCAGTACTTC.

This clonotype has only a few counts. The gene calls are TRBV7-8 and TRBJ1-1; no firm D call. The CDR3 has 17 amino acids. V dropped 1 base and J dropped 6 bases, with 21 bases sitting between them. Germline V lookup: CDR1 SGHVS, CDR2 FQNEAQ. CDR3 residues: CASSLVTLWASSSEAFF. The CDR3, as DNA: TGTGCCAGCAGCTTAGTAACCCTCTGGGCTTCATCTTCTGAAGCTTTCTTT.

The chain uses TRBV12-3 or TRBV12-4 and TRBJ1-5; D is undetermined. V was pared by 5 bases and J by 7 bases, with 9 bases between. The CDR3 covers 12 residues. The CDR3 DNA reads TGTGCCAGCAGTCCCGTCGGCCAGCCCCAGCATTTT. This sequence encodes CASSPVGQPQHF.

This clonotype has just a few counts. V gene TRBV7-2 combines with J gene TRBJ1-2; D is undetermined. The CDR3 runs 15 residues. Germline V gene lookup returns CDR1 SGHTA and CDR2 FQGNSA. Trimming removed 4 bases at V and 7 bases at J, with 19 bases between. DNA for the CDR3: TGTGCCAGCAGCTCACGGTCGGGTCGTGCCGTTGGCTACACCTTC. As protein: CASSSRSGRAVGYTF.

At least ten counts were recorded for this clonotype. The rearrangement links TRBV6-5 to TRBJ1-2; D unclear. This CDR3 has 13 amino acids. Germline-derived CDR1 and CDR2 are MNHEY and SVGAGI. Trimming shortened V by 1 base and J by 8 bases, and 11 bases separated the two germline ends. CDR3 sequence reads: CASSYFDGSGYTF. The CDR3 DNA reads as TGTGCCAGCAGTTACTTTGATGGGTCCGGCTACACCTTC.